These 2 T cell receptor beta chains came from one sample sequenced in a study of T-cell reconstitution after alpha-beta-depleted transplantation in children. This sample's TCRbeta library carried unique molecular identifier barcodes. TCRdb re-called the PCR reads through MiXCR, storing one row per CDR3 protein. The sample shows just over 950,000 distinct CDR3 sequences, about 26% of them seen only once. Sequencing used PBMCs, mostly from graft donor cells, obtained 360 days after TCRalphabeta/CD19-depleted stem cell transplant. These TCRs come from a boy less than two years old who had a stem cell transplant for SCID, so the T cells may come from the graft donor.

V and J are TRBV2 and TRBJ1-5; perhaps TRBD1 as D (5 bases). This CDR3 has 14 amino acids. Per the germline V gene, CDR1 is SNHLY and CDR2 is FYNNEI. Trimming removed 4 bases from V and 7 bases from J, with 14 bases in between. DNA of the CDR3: TGTGCCAGCAGTGTGGAGGGGATCCAACAGCCCCAGCATTTT. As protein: CASSVEGIQQPQHF.

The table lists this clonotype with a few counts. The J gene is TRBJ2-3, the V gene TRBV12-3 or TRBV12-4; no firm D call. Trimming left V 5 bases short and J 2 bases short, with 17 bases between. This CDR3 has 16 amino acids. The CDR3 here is CASSTGRAAHTDTQYF. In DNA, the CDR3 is TGTGCCAGCAGTACTGGCCGGGCGGCCCACACAGATACGCAGTATTTT.